What follows describes a single T cell receptor beta chain. Germline CDR1 reads MNHEY; CDR2 reads SVGAGI. The V gene end was trimmed by 6 bases and the J gene end by 4 bases; junction bases not matched to a gene: 6. The CDR3 loop spans 14 amino acids. Here immunoSEQ multiplex PCR was the method, and the copy in TCRdb shows in-frame clones only, minus some. The sample lists roughly 120,000 clones, roughly 80% occurring once. This record comes from a study of blood T cell repertoires in COVID-19. The TCR was taken from a man under 40 with acute or convalescent COVID-19. V usage is TRBV6-5 and J usage is TRBJ2-3; 8 nucleotides agree with TRBD1. Sequencing input: peripheral blood. The CDR3 DNA follows: TGTGCCAGCAGCCTAAGACAGGGGCCAGATACGCAGTATTTT. This translates into CASSLRQGPDTQYF.